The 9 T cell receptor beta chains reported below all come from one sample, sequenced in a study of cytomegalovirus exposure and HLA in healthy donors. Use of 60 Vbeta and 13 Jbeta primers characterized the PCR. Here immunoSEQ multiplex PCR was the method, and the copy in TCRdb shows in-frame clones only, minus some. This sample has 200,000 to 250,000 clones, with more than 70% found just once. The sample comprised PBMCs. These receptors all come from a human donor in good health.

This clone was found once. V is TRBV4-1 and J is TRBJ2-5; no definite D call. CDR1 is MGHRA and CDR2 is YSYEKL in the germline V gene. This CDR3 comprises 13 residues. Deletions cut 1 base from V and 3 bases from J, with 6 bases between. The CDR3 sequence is CASSQVGEETQYF. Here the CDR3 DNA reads TGCGCCAGCAGCCAAGTCGGTGAAGAGACCCAGTACTTC.

The CDR3, as DNA: TGTGCCAGCACAACGCAACAGGGGGCTAAAACTGAAGCTTTCTTT. This gives the protein CASTTQQGAKTEAFF. The chain couples TRBV5-6 to TRBJ1-1; 9 positions agree with TRBD1. Losses at the gene ends were 6 bases for V and 5 bases for J; bases not matched to a gene: 11. CDR1 SGHDT and CDR2 YYEEEE come from the germline V gene. CDR3 size: 15 residues.

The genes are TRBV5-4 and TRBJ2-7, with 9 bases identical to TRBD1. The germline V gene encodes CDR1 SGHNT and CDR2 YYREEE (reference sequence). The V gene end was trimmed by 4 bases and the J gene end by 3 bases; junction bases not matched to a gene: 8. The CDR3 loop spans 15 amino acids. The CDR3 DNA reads TGTGCCAGCAGCACACCGGGACAGGGCCACTACGAGCAGTACTTC. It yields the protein CASSTPGQGHYEQYF.

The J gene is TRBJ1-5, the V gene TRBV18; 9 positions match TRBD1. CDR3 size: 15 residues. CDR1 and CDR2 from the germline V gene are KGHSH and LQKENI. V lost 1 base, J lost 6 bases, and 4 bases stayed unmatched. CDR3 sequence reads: CASSPRQGDIQPQHF. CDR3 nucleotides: TGTGCCAGCTCACCACGACAGGGGGATATTCAGCCCCAGCATTTT.

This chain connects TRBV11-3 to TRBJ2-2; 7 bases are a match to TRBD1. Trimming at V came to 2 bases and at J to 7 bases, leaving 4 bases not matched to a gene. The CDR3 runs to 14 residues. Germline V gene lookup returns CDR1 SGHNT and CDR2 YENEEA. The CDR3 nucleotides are TGTGCCAGCAGCTTAAGGGGGCGTAACGGGGAGCTGTTTTTT. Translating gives CASSLRGRNGELFF.

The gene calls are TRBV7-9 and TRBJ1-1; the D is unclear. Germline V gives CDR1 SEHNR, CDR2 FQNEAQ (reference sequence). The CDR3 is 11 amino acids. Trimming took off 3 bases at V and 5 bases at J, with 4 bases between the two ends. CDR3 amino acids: CASSLRTEAFF. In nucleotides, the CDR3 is TGTGCCAGCAGCTTGAGAACTGAAGCTTTCTTT. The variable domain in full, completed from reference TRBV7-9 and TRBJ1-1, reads DTGVSQNPRHKITKRGQNVTFRCDPISEHNRLYWYRQTLGQGPEFLTYFQNEAQLEKSRLLSDRFSAERPKGSFSTLEIQRTEQGDSAMYLCASSLRTEAFFGQGTRLTVV.

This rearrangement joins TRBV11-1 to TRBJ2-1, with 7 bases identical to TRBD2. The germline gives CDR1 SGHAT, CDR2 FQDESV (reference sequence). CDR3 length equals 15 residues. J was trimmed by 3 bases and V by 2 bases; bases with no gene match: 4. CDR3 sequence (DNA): TGTGCCAGCAGCTTACCTAGCGGAATCTACAATGAGCAGTTCTTC. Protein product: CASSLPSGIYNEQFF.

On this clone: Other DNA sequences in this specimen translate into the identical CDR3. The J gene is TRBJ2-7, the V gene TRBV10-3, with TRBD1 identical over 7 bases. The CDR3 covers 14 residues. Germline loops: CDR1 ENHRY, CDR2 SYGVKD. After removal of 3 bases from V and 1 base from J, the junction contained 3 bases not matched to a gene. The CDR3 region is CAISDRQGSYEQYF. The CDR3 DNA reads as TGTGCCATCAGTGACAGACAGGGTTCCTACGAGCAGTACTTC.

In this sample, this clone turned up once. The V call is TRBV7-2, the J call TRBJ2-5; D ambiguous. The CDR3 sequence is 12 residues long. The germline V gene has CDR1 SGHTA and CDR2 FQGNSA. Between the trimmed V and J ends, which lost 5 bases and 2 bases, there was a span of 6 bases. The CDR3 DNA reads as TGTGCCAGCAGCCAGTCGCAAGAGACCCAGTACTTC. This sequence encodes CASSQSQETQYF.